Below are 8 T cell receptor beta chains sequenced from a single sample in a study of blood T cell repertoires in COVID-19 (dated by TCRdb to the early 2020s). The protocol used for the library was the immunoSEQ multiplex PCR assay. Here the immuneACCESS table is served through TCRdb, limited to in-frame sequences with V and J called. Missing clones are a known gap in these copies; in checked studies unresolved V genes cover under half, and the rest lacks a known reason. The sample table lists 260,000 or so clones, about nine tenths of them with a count of one. 2.5% to 3% of the sample lies in the top ten. Material for sequencing was PBMCs or T cells enriched from blood (not recorded which). The source of these receptors is a woman under 40 with acute COVID-19.

The genes are TRBV5-1 and TRBJ2-3; 11 bases map to TRBD2. J gave up 1 base and V 0 bases, and 7 bases lay outside the gene matches. Germline values: CDR1 SGHRS, CDR2 YFSETQ. The CDR3 has 18 residues. As DNA, the CDR3 is TGCGCCAGCAGCTTGGGTGATAGCGGGGGGGCCGGCACAGATACGCAGTATTTT. Translated: CASSLGDSGGAGTDTQYF. Combining the CDR3 with reference TRBV5-1 and TRBJ2-3 gives the whole variable domain KAGVTQTPRYLIKTRGQQVTLSCSPISGHRSVSWYQQTPGQGLQFLFEYFSETQRNKGNFPGRFSGRQFSNSRSEMNVSTLELGDSALYLCASSLGDSGGAGTDTQYFGPGTRLTVL.

Notes on this clone: Compared with germline, one end of the junction differs, possibly owing to a read error. V and J are TRBV18 and TRBJ1-4; tentative D call: TRBD1 (6 bases). Germline CDR1 is KGHSH and CDR2 is LQKENI. This CDR3 region has 16 residues. CDR3 DNA sequence: TGTGCCAGCTCACCACGGAACAGGACAGTCAATGAAAAGCTGTTTTTT. It is translated as CASSPRNRTVNEKLFF. Together with reference TRBV18 and TRBJ1-4, the CDR3 gives the full variable domain: NAGVMQNPRHLVRRRGQEARLRCSPMKGHSHVYWYRQLPEEGLKFMVYLQKENIIDESGMPKERFSAEFPKEGPSILRIQQVVRGDSAAYFCASSPRNRTVNEKLFFGSGTQLSVL.

This chain joins TRBV6-1 and TRBJ1-2; D possibly corresponds to TRBD1 (5 bases). The CDR3 runs 13 residues. V was clipped by 3 bases and J by 7 bases, with 12 bases between them. The germline V gene encodes CDR1 MNHNS and CDR2 SASEGT. The CDR3 DNA follows: TGTGCCAGCAGTGACACAGGAAGAGGTGGCTACACCTTC. Translating it yields CASSDTGRGGYTF.

The rearrangement joins TRBV6-6 to TRBJ1-5; 8 bases line up with TRBD1. The CDR3 length is 14 residues. The germline CDR1 and CDR2 sequences are MNHNY and SVGAGI (reference sequence). J was trimmed by 4 bases and V by 6 bases; bases with no gene match: 5. CDR3 sequence (DNA): TGTGCCAGCAGACCTCAGGGGGCGAATCAGCCCCAGCATTTT. It codes for CASRPQGANQPQHF.

This clone came up a few times. This chain links TRBV25-1 with TRBJ2-2; 7 nucleotides line up with TRBD1. CDR1 is MGHDK and CDR2 is SYGVNS in the germline V gene. V lost 6 bases and J lost 3; bases outside the gene matches: 4. The CDR3 extends over 14 amino acids. The DNA for the CDR3 is TGTGCCAGCAGGACAGGGCTGGACACCGGGGAGCTGTTTTTT. Translating it yields CASRTGLDTGELFF.

This clone was found a few times. This chain connects TRBV6-4 to TRBJ2-3, with TRBD2 matching 8 bases. The CDR3 has 15 residues. Germline CDR1 MRHNA, CDR2 SNTAGT. V was pared by 6 bases and J by 0 bases, with 5 bases of the junction left unmatched. The CDR3 sequence: CASREGLASTDTQYF. The CDR3 region has the DNA TGTGCCAGCAGGGAAGGACTAGCTAGCACAGATACGCAGTATTTT.

The chain uses TRBV5-1 and TRBJ1-3; D is undetermined. Trimming left V 4 bases short and J 0 bases short, with 14 bases between. Germline CDR1 reads SGHRS; CDR2 reads YFSETQ. The CDR3 is made up of 16 amino acids. The CDR3 DNA sequence: TGCGCCAGCAGCCCGGGAGAGGGCTTCTCTGGAAACACCATATATTTT. Its translation: CASSPGEGFSGNTIYF.

This chain uses TRBV27 with TRBJ2-1; the D gene is possibly TRBD2 (5 bases). With 2 bases removed from V and 10 bases from J, the gap between germline ends came to 9 bases. CDR3 length: 12 residues. CDR1 and CDR2 from the germline V gene are MNHEY and SMNVEV (reference sequence). The CDR3 DNA is TGTGCCAGCAGTTTAGAACTAGGGGAGCAGTTCTTC. Its protein is CASSLELGEQFF.